Following are 8 T cell receptor beta chains from one sample sequenced in a study of long-term antiretroviral therapy in people with HIV. At survey level, the immunoSEQ assay was run in its v3.0 version. The table came from immunoSEQ multiplex PCR; TCRdb's copy has only in-frame clones and leaves some out. This table has 25,000 to 30,000 clones, around 80% appearing once. This specimen was unsorted PBMCs, taken 2.7 to 2.9 years after starting antiretroviral therapy. All receptors come from a man aged 25-45 years with HIV.

The chain uses TRBV28 and TRBJ1-1, with D maybe TRBD1 (5 bases). The CDR3 consists of 15 residues. Germline CDR1 reads MDHEN; CDR2 reads SYDVKM. The V end lost 4 bases, the J end lost 0 bases, and 12 bases lay between the germline ends. The CDR3 spells CASSSSGTLNTEAFF. The CDR3, as DNA: TGTGCCAGCAGTTCTTCCGGGACTCTGAACACTGAAGCTTTCTTT.

This chain uses TRBV19 with TRBJ2-1, with D perhaps TRBD2 (5 bases). CDR1 is LNHDA, CDR2 SQIVND, per germline (reference sequence). V lost 5 bases and J 10 bases, leaving 21 bases between the germline ends. The CDR3 covers 15 residues. The CDR3 sequence: CASSSLEGLAWEQFF. The DNA for the CDR3 is TGTGCCAGTAGTTCCCTTGAAGGGCTAGCATGGGAGCAGTTCTTC.

The genes are TRBV5-1 and TRBJ2-1; D is undetermined. The CDR3 is made up of 14 amino acids. V was cut by 4 bases and J by 5 bases, with 13 bases left in between. Germline assignment: CDR1 SGHRS and CDR2 YFSETQ. CDR3 sequence: CASSAGVVNNEQFF. CDR3 coding DNA: TGCGCCAGCAGCGCTGGGGTAGTCAACAATGAGCAGTTCTTC.

The V and J genes are TRBV5-1 and TRBJ2-1; D might be TRBD2 (5 bases). This CDR3 region has 17 residues. CDR1 is SGHRS, CDR2 YFSETQ, per germline. Trimming took off 2 bases at V and 8 bases at J, with 23 bases between the two ends. The CDR3: CASSFLPTTRVGDEQFF. CDR3 DNA: TGCGCCAGCAGCTTTCTACCGACTACGCGGGTTGGCGATGAGCAGTTCTTC. Combining the CDR3 with reference TRBV5-1 and TRBJ2-1 gives the whole variable domain KAGVTQTPRYLIKTRGQQVTLSCSPISGHRSVSWYQQTPGQGLQFLFEYFSETQRNKGNFPGRFSGRQFSNSRSEMNVSTLELGDSALYLCASSFLPTTRVGDEQFFGPGTRLTVL.

The chain links TRBV5-4 to TRBJ1-4, with 9 positions matching TRBD1. Per the germline V gene, CDR1 is SGHNT and CDR2 is YYREEE (reference sequence). Trimming cost V 0 bases and J 8 bases; bases outside gene matches: 8. This CDR3 is 16 amino acids long. CDR3 nucleotide sequence: TGTGCCAGCAGCTTGGGGCGTCGGGACAGGGACGAAAAACTGTTTTTT. This codes for CASSLGRRDRDEKLFF.

The chain uses TRBV7-2 and TRBJ2-3; D gene uncertain. Germline values: CDR1 SGHTA, CDR2 FQGNSA. With 3 bases removed from V and 2 bases from J, the gap between germline ends came to 6 bases. The CDR3 is 13 amino acids. CDR3 nucleotides: TGTGCCAGCAGCTTGGTCTTCACAGATACGCAGTATTTT. Protein sequence: CASSLVFTDTQYF.

This clone was detected only once. The chain is built from TRBV6-1 and TRBJ1-1; possibly TRBD1 for D (5 bases). CDR1 is MNHNS, CDR2 SASEGT, per germline. The CDR3 totals 14 residues. Trimming stripped 10 bases from V and 0 bases from J, with 15 bases between. The CDR3 spells CATKGNRLNTEAFF. The CDR3, as DNA: TGTGCCACCAAAGGGAACAGGTTGAACACTGAAGCTTTCTTT.

The gene calls are TRBV15 and TRBJ2-3, with a possible D match to TRBD2 (6 bases). The germline V gene encodes CDR1 LNHNV and CDR2 YYDKDF (reference sequence). The V and J ends lost 1 base and 1 base respectively, with 9 bases between them. This CDR3 spans 15 amino acids. CDR3 sequence: CATSRVTGGTDTQYF. DNA for the CDR3: TGTGCCACCAGCAGAGTCACGGGAGGCACAGATACGCAGTATTTT.